Below are 31 T cell receptor beta chains sequenced from a single sample in a study of blood T cell repertoires in COVID-19. TCRdb's table, derived via immunoSEQ multiplex PCR, lists solely in-frame clones and lacks some. The sample holds nearly 70,000 clones; around 88% are singletons and the top ten take 5.5% to 7%. Sequencing used peripheral blood. All receptors come from a woman aged 70 to 79 with acute or convalescent COVID-19.

Here the CDR3 DNA reads TGTGCCAGCAGCTTACAACAGGGCAAAAATTCACCCCTCCACTTT. Its protein is CASSLQQGKNSPLHF. This chain uses TRBV5-4 with TRBJ1-6, with D possibly matching TRBD1 (6 bases). Trimming took off 2 bases at V and 7 bases at J, with 13 bases between the two ends. This CDR3 spans 15 amino acids. The germline V gene has CDR1 SGHNT and CDR2 YYREEE (reference sequence).

This clone has more than one count but fewer than ten. The chain is built from TRBV6-6 and TRBJ1-1; a weak D match, TRBD1 (6 bases). Trimming pared 2 bases from V and 4 bases from J, leaving 11 bases between. CDR1 is MNHNY and CDR2 is SVGAGI in the germline V gene (reference sequence). The CDR3 covers 14 residues. This CDR3 is CASSYPGAATEAFF. In DNA, the CDR3 is TGTGCCAGCAGTTACCCAGGGGCAGCCACTGAAGCTTTCTTT.

This sequence joins TRBV24-1 and TRBJ2-2; weak D call: TRBD2 (7 bases). V was cut by 1 base and J by 7 bases, with 12 bases left in between. The CDR3 spans 15 residues. Germline V gives CDR1 KGHDR, CDR2 SFDVKD. CDR3 sequence reads: CATSDLGLGGGELFF. The CDR3 DNA is TGTGCCACCAGTGATTTAGGACTAGGGGGCGGGGAGCTGTTTTTT.

The CDR3 is CASRLAGGYNEQFF. For the CDR3, the DNA is TGTGCCAGCAGATTAGCAGGGGGGTATAATGAGCAGTTCTTC. The chain carries TRBV28 and TRBJ2-1, with D perhaps TRBD1 (7 bases). This CDR3 is built from 14 residues. V shed 6 bases and J shed 7 bases, with 16 bases lying between them. The V gene's germline CDR1 is MDHEN and CDR2 SYDVKM.

This clone came up a few times. The chain uses TRBV3-1 (or the pseudogene TRBV3-2) and TRBJ2-3; D might be TRBD2 (7 bases). Germline values: CDR1 LGHDT, CDR2 YNNKEL (reference sequence). The length of the CDR3 is 12 residues. Between the trimmed V and J ends, which lost 6 bases and 11 bases, there was a span of 15 bases. CDR3 in amino acids: CASSPYGGRQYF. The CDR3 region has the DNA TGTGCCAGCAGTCCCTACGGGGGGCGGCAGTATTTT.

V gene TRBV24-1 combines with J gene TRBJ2-3, with D tentatively TRBD2 (5 bases). Trimming removed 7 bases at V and 0 bases at J, with 10 bases between. From germline, CDR1 is KGHDR and CDR2 SFDVKD. The CDR3 contains 14 residues. The CDR3 spells CATSATGSTDTQYF. The CDR3 region has the DNA TGTGCCACCAGCGCCACGGGGAGCACAGATACGCAGTATTTT.

The chain links TRBV28 to TRBJ1-5, with a tentative D call TRBD1 (6 bases). The length of the CDR3 is 14 residues. CDR1 is MDHEN, CDR2 SYDVKM, per germline. Trimming stripped 1 base from V and 4 bases from J, with 8 bases between. CDR3 region: CASSLFTGNQPQHF. For the CDR3, the DNA is TGTGCCAGCAGTTTATTCACAGGGAATCAGCCCCAGCATTTT.

The genes are TRBV11-2 and TRBJ1-1; D is uncertain. The CDR3 has 15 residues. Trimming pared 1 base from V and 4 bases from J, leaving 13 bases between. The germline V gene has CDR1 SGHAT and CDR2 FQNNGV. CDR3 DNA: TGTGCCAGCAGCTTAGTAGGAGGGAAGGGCACTGAAGCTTTCTTT. This sequence encodes CASSLVGGKGTEAFF.

The chain recombines TRBV7-2 with TRBJ2-7, with 7 nucleotides matching TRBD2. Germline values: CDR1 SGHTA, CDR2 FQGNSA. Trimming cost V 5 bases and J 5 bases; bases outside gene matches: 9. This CDR3 is built from 14 residues. CDR3 in amino acids: CASSPLGGINEQYF. CDR3 nucleotides: TGTGCCAGCAGCCCCCTCGGGGGGATCAACGAGCAGTACTTC. Filled out from reference TRBV7-2 and TRBJ2-7, the complete variable domain reads GAGVSQSPSNKVTEKGKDVELRCDPISGHTALYWYRQSLGQGLEFLIYFQGNSAPDKSGLPSDRFSAERTGGSVSTLTIQRTQQEDSAVYLCASSPLGGINEQYFGPGTRLTVT.

This chain uses TRBV7-3 with TRBJ2-2; no clear D gene. The CDR3 contains 15 residues. CDR1 is SGHTA, CDR2 FQGTGA, per germline. V lost 2 bases, J lost 0 bases, and 7 bases lay in between. CDR3 sequence (DNA): TGTGCCAGCAGCTTAGGTGGGCCGAACACCGGGGAGCTGTTTTTT. Protein sequence: CASSLGGPNTGELFF.

The genes are TRBV28 and TRBJ1-5, with D hard to call. Looked up from germline, CDR1 is MDHEN and CDR2 is SYDVKM. The CDR3 has 12 residues. Trimming cost V 8 bases and J 4 bases, with 9 bases left between them. CDR3 nucleotide sequence: TGTGCCAGCCTCAGGCGAAATCAGCCCCAGCATTTT. This translates into CASLRRNQPQHF.

The chain recombines TRBV10-3 with TRBJ1-1, with TRBD1 identical over 11 bases. CDR3 length equals 15 residues. Trimming removed 7 bases from V and 5 bases from J; junction bases left unmatched: 9. Germline CDR1 reads ENHRY; CDR2 reads SYGVKD. CDR3 sequence reads: CAITNGQGARTEAFF. CDR3 sequence (DNA): TGTGCCATCACCAACGGACAGGGGGCGCGAACTGAAGCTTTCTTT.

The chain is built from TRBV4-1 and TRBJ2-7; D perhaps matches TRBD2 (6 bases). CDR3 length equals 16 residues. The V gene's germline CDR1 is MGHRA and CDR2 YSYEKL. Between the trimmed V and J ends, which lost 1 base and 4 bases, there was a span of 17 bases. CDR3 loop: CASSQVGTSIGYEQYF. The DNA for the CDR3 is TGCGCCAGCAGCCAAGTGGGTACTAGCATTGGGTACGAGCAGTACTTC.

This clone was observed a handful of times. This rearrangement joins TRBV5-1 to TRBJ1-5, with D possibly being TRBD1 (6 bases). The V end was cut by 7 bases, the J end by 4 bases, with 15 bases between. The CDR3 consists of 14 residues. Looked up from germline, CDR1 is SGHRS and CDR2 is YFSETQ. CDR3 sequence reads: CASAPDSPNQPQHF. CDR3 coding DNA: TGCGCCAGCGCCCCGGACAGCCCAAATCAGCCCCAGCATTTT.

The chain joins TRBV30 to TRBJ1-6; TRBD1 agrees at 8 bases. Trimming at V came to 7 bases and at J to 7 bases, leaving 6 bases not matched to a gene. Per germline, CDR1 GTSNPN and CDR2 SVGIG (reference sequence). This CDR3 comprises 13 residues. CDR3 coding DNA: TGTGCCTCACAGGGGGGCAGCAATTCACCCCTCCACTTT. As protein: CASQGGSNSPLHF.

The rearrangement uses TRBV5-5 and TRBJ2-5; D is uncertain. This CDR3 is 15 amino acids long. Trimming shortened V by 0 bases and J by 5 bases, and 14 bases separated the two germline ends. Germline CDR1 and CDR2: SGHKS and YYEKEE (reference sequence). The CDR3 coding sequence is TGTGCCAGCAGCTTGGTGGCGGCCGGTGTGGAGACCCAGTACTTC. The encoded protein is CASSLVAAGVETQYF.

This clone ranks as medium-sized (0.01 to 0.1%). The CDR3 sequence: CAWRPGQGVRLNEKLFF. The CDR3 nucleotides read TGTGCCTGGAGGCCGGGACAGGGCGTTAGACTAAATGAAAAACTGTTTTTT. This sequence joins TRBV30 and TRBJ1-4, with 9 bases lining up with TRBD1. The CDR3 runs to 17 residues. Trimming cost V 3 bases and J 5 bases; bases outside gene matches: 13. Germline values: CDR1 GTSNPN, CDR2 SVGIG (reference sequence).

The V call is TRBV5-6, the J call TRBJ2-1; 11 bases line up with TRBD2. The CDR3 loop spans 16 amino acids. Germline lookup yields CDR1 SGHDT and CDR2 YYEEEE. V lost 3 bases and J lost 2; bases outside the gene matches: 4. The CDR3 protein is CASSSGLAEPYNEQFF. The CDR3 nucleotides read TGTGCCAGCAGCTCGGGACTAGCGGAGCCCTACAATGAGCAGTTCTTC.

The chain couples TRBV28 to TRBJ1-2; the match to TRBD1 covers 9 bases. Germline V gene lookup returns CDR1 MDHEN and CDR2 SYDVKM. The CDR3 covers 15 residues. J gave up 4 bases and V 5 bases, and 8 bases lay outside the gene matches. The CDR3 coding sequence is TGTGCCAGCAGTACAGGGGGCTCTCGGAGCTATGGCTACACCTTC. This codes for CASSTGGSRSYGYTF.

The V and J genes are TRBV20-1 and TRBJ1-1, with D tentatively TRBD1 (5 bases). V was clipped by 3 bases and J by 3 bases, with 17 bases between them. The CDR3 has 15 amino acids. Germline V gene data show CDR1 as DFQATT and CDR2 as SNEGSKA (reference sequence). In DNA form, the CDR3 reads TGCAGTGCTAGTGGGACGGGAGGCCCGGACACTGAAGCTTTCTTT. It is translated as CSASGTGGPDTEAFF.

This CDR3 is CASSYQGDGPQHF. CDR3 DNA sequence: TGTGCCAGCAGCTACCAAGGGGATGGGCCCCAGCATTTT. The chain links TRBV5-6 to TRBJ1-5, with D possibly TRBD1 on 5 matching bases. V lost 3 bases and J lost 9, with 13 bases in between. The CDR3 has 13 residues. Germline V lookup: CDR1 SGHDT, CDR2 YYEEEE.

The rearrangement links TRBV7-2 to TRBJ2-7; a weak D match, TRBD2 (5 bases). Germline values: CDR1 SGHTA, CDR2 FQGNSA. The V gene lost 5 bases and the J gene lost 6 bases, with 17 bases spanning the gap. The CDR3 loop spans 14 amino acids. In nucleotides, the CDR3 is TGTGCCAGCAGCCGTCAGAGGGCCTATTCCGAGCAGTACTTC. Protein sequence: CASSRQRAYSEQYF.

V gene TRBV19 combines with J gene TRBJ1-6; D perhaps matches TRBD1 (5 bases). Germline CDR1 reads LNHDA; CDR2 reads SQIVND (reference sequence). Trimming took 3 bases from V and 6 from J, leaving 9 bases between them. This CDR3 comprises 14 residues. The chain's CDR3 is CASSMAGSNSPLHF. For the CDR3, the DNA is TGTGCCAGTAGTATGGCAGGGTCTAATTCACCCCTCCACTTT.

This clone was seen a few times. The rearrangement uses TRBV6-5 and TRBJ2-2; 9 nucleotides agree with TRBD2. This CDR3 region has 15 residues. V lost 8 bases to trimming and J lost 7 bases; unmatched junction nucleotides: 11. Germline V gene lookup returns CDR1 MNHEY and CDR2 SVGAGI. CDR3 protein: CASGPLAGAGGELFF. CDR3 bases: TGTGCCAGCGGCCCATTAGCGGGAGCAGGCGGGGAGCTGTTTTTT.

A note on this clone: The same CDR3 is also encoded by other DNA sequences in this sample. The V call is TRBV18, the J call TRBJ1-5; a possible D gene is TRBD1 (5 bases). V gave up 2 bases and J gave up 7 bases, with 9 bases separating them. The CDR3 has 13 amino acids. Germline CDR1 and CDR2: KGHSH and LQKENI. CDR3: CASSPGGGQPQHF. The CDR3 DNA reads TGTGCCAGCTCACCAGGGGGGGGACAGCCCCAGCATTTT.

V and J are TRBV4-3 and TRBJ1-4; D unresolved. Trimming removed 0 bases from V and 9 bases from J, with 17 bases in between. CDR1 and CDR2 (germline): LGHNA, YSLEER. The CDR3 covers 16 residues. CDR3 in amino acids: CASSQDLIAAGQKLFF. The CDR3 bases are TGCGCCAGCAGCCAAGATCTCATAGCAGCTGGCCAAAAACTGTTTTTT.

The gene calls are TRBV28 and TRBJ1-2; 7 nucleotides match TRBD1. J was trimmed by 4 bases and V by 5 bases; bases with no gene match: 10. The CDR3 length is 15 residues. The V gene's germline CDR1 is MDHEN and CDR2 SYDVKM. CDR3 protein: CASSLSQGISYGYTF. CDR3 DNA: TGTGCCAGCAGTCTGTCACAGGGGATTTCCTATGGCTACACCTTC.

The chain employs TRBV4-3 and TRBJ1-6; D possibly corresponds to TRBD1 (5 bases). Trimming cost V 0 bases and J 7 bases, with 10 bases left between them. This CDR3 comprises 15 residues. Germline values: CDR1 LGHNA, CDR2 YSLEER. CDR3 sequence (DNA): TGCGCCAGCAGCCAAGATCGAGCAGGGAATTCACCCCTCCACTTT. This translates into CASSQDRAGNSPLHF.

This chain joins TRBV4-1 and TRBJ2-3, with 16 positions matching TRBD2. The CDR3 runs 21 residues. Germline CDR1 is MGHRA and CDR2 is YSYEKL. V shed 0 bases, J shed 0 bases, and the junction held 9 bases outside the gene matches. Here the CDR3 reads CASSQDRGLAGGQGSTDTQYF. For the CDR3, the DNA is TGCGCCAGCAGCCAAGATCGGGGACTAGCGGGAGGGCAGGGAAGCACAGATACGCAGTATTTT.

The chain combines TRBV30 with TRBJ1-6; 7 positions match TRBD1. This CDR3 is 14 amino acids long. V shed 1 base and J 6 bases; nucleotides not matched to a gene: 3. Looked up from germline, CDR1 is GTSNPN and CDR2 is SVGIG (reference sequence). In nucleotides, the CDR3 is TGTGCCTGGAGTGCCGGGACAGTTAATTCACCCCTCCACTTT. Translating gives CAWSAGTVNSPLHF. Supplemented by reference TRBV30 and TRBJ1-6, the full variable domain reads SQTIHQWPATLVQPVGSPLSLECTVEGTSNPNLYWYRQAAGRGLQLLFYSVGIGQISSEVPQNLSASRPQDRQFILSSKKLLLSDSGFYLCAWSAGTVNSPLHFGNGTRLTVT.

The rearrangement links TRBV4-2 to TRBJ1-3, with 8 bases matching TRBD1. The CDR3 length is 16 residues. Germline V gene sequence: CDR1 LGHNA, CDR2 YNFKEQ. With V trimmed by 3 bases and J by 4 bases, 8 bases remained unmatched. In nucleotides, the CDR3 is TGTGCCAGCAGCCAGGACTACAGGGGGACGGGAAACACCATATATTTT. This codes for CASSQDYRGTGNTIYF.